Listed here are 18 T cell receptor beta chains from one sample, sequenced in a study of T cell responses to AZD1222 COVID-19 vaccine. Libraries were prepared by immunoSEQ multiplex PCR; TCRdb keeps only in-frame clonotypes and omits some of them. The sample records approximately 150,000 clones, 70% to 90% being singletons. The sequenced sample was peripheral blood, obtained on day 0 of AZD1222 vaccination. Receptors were obtained from an adult in good health.

The rearrangement links TRBV3-1 (or the pseudogene TRBV3-2) to TRBJ1-2, with a tentative D call TRBD1 (5 bases). The CDR3 is made up of 11 amino acids. The V end lost 9 bases, the J end lost 7 bases, and 12 bases lay between the germline ends. The V gene's germline CDR1 is LGHDT and CDR2 YNNKEL (reference sequence). The CDR3 region has the DNA TGTGCCAGGGAGCATAGGGGTGGCTACACCTTC. Protein product: CAREHRGGYTF.

The chain uses TRBV5-1 and TRBJ2-5, with 11 bases aligning to TRBD2. With V trimmed by 4 bases and J by 5 bases, 4 bases remained unmatched. The length of the CDR3 is 14 residues. The germline V gene encodes CDR1 SGHRS and CDR2 YFSETQ. The CDR3 protein is CASSRSGGGETQYF. Here the CDR3 DNA reads TGCGCCAGCAGCCGTAGCGGGGGGGGTGAGACCCAGTACTTC.

This chain joins TRBV11-2 and TRBJ2-3; possible D gene TRBD2, 6 bases. Trimming removed 5 bases at V and 6 bases at J, with 18 bases between. The germline V gene has CDR1 SGHAT and CDR2 FQNNGV. This CDR3 is built from 15 residues. DNA of the CDR3: TGTGCCAGCAGCCCAATGAGCGGACGGGGGGATACGCAGTATTTT. Its protein is CASSPMSGRGDTQYF.

V and J are TRBV18 and TRBJ2-7, with D possibly being TRBD1 (6 bases). Germline CDR1 KGHSH, CDR2 LQKENI. CDR3 length: 12 residues. Trimming took off 4 bases at V and 10 bases at J, with 14 bases between the two ends. CDR3 protein: CASSQDRDTQYF. The DNA for the CDR3 is TGTGCCAGCTCACAAGACCGGGACACCCAGTACTTC.

CDR3 region: CASSESGRGSNQPQHF. CDR3 nucleotides: TGCGCCAGCAGTGAGTCGGGAAGGGGTAGCAATCAGCCCCAGCATTTT. V gene TRBV10-1 combines with J gene TRBJ1-5, with D maybe TRBD1 (5 bases). Trimming removed 0 bases from V and 0 bases from J, with 9 bases in between. CDR1 is WNHNN and CDR2 is SYGVQD in the germline V gene (reference sequence). The CDR3 is 16 residues long.

This chain joins TRBV29-1 and TRBJ1-5; D unresolved. The CDR3 is made up of 12 amino acids. V was pared by 4 bases and J by 5 bases, with 9 bases between. In germline, CDR1 is SQVTM, CDR2 ANQGSEA. The CDR3 region is CSVGTLDQPQHF. CDR3 nucleotides: TGCAGCGTTGGCACACTTGATCAGCCCCAGCATTTT. Using reference TRBV29-1 and TRBJ1-5 for the parts outside the CDR3, the full variable domain is SAVISQKPSRDICQRGTSLTIQCQVDSQVTMMFWYRQQPGQSLTLIATANQGSEATYESGFVIDKFPISRPNLTFSTLTVSNMSPEDSSIYLCSVGTLDQPQHFGDGTRLSIL.

The chain has TRBV3-1 (or the pseudogene TRBV3-2) and TRBJ1-4; 7 bases fit TRBD1. The CDR3 length is 14 residues. J was trimmed by 7 bases and V by 1 base; bases with no gene match: 3. Germline CDR1 reads LGHDT; CDR2 reads YNNKEL (reference sequence). The DNA for the CDR3 is TGTGCCAGCAGCCAAGGCAGGGGGAGTGAAAAACTGTTTTTT. Amino acid sequence: CASSQGRGSEKLFF.

The V call is TRBV14, the J call TRBJ1-5; D is ambiguous. The germline V and J ends were trimmed by 4 bases and 4 bases, with 11 bases remaining between them. CDR1 SGHDN and CDR2 FVKESK come from the germline V gene. The CDR3 consists of 14 residues. The CDR3 nucleotides read TGTGCCAGCAGCCGCCTGCCGACAAATCAGCCCCAGCATTTT. This gives the protein CASSRLPTNQPQHF.

The chain has TRBV27 and TRBJ1-1, with a possible D match to TRBD1 (5 bases). V was pared by 5 bases and J by 5 bases, with 15 bases between. CDR3 length equals 14 residues. Germline V gene lookup returns CDR1 MNHEY and CDR2 SMNVEV (reference sequence). DNA for the CDR3: TGTGCCAGCAGTCCCCCGGGGCGGCGGACTGAAGCTTTCTTT. Its translation is CASSPPGRRTEAFF.

The rearrangement links TRBV28 to TRBJ1-6, with D maybe TRBD1 (5 bases). The V gene's germline CDR1 is MDHEN and CDR2 SYDVKM. This CDR3 comprises 16 residues. The V gene lost 6 bases and the J gene lost 8 bases, with 20 bases spanning the gap. The CDR3 sequence: CASRRGRVRVDSPLHF. The CDR3 DNA sequence: TGTGCCAGCAGGCGTGGCAGGGTCCGGGTAGATTCACCCCTCCACTTT.

CDR3 sequence reads: CASSLRAGGPGNEQFF. CDR3 nucleotides: TGTGCCAGCAGCCTAAGGGCGGGAGGGCCGGGGAATGAGCAGTTCTTC. The rearrangement joins TRBV14 to TRBJ2-1, with 9 bases lining up with TRBD2. This CDR3 comprises 16 residues. V was pared by 4 bases and J by 7 bases, with 11 bases of the junction left unmatched. Per the germline V gene, CDR1 is SGHDN and CDR2 is FVKESK.

CDR3 in amino acids: CASSEGTSGVYEQYF. The CDR3 coding sequence is TGCGCCAGCAGCGAGGGGACTAGCGGGGTCTACGAGCAGTACTTC. V gene TRBV5-1 combines with J gene TRBJ2-7; TRBD2 aligns across 13 bases. CDR3 size: 15 residues. Trimming took 4 bases from V and 3 from J; bases not matched to a gene: 4. Germline lookup yields CDR1 SGHRS and CDR2 YFSETQ.

This chain uses TRBV27 with TRBJ1-6; D is unclear. In germline, CDR1 is MNHEY, CDR2 SMNVEV (reference sequence). The V end was cut by 5 bases, the J end by 14 bases, with 16 bases between. The CDR3 covers 13 residues. Written as DNA, the CDR3 is TGTGCCAGCAGTCCCGAGGGCCGTCTAACCCTCCACTTT. It codes for CASSPEGRLTLHF.

The V gene is TRBV6-5, the J gene TRBJ1-2; 9 positions match TRBD1. CDR3 size: 16 residues. Germline V gives CDR1 MNHEY, CDR2 SVGAGI. Trimming at V came to 2 bases and at J to 5 bases, leaving 9 bases not matched to a gene. The CDR3 loop reads CASSYKGDRVEYGYTF. The CDR3, as DNA: TGTGCCAGCAGTTACAAAGGGGACAGGGTTGAGTATGGCTACACCTTC.

In DNA form, the CDR3 reads TGTGCCAGCAGTTTTTGGGGGAGTACTGAAGCTTTCTTT. It translates to CASSFWGSTEAFF. This chain uses TRBV28 with TRBJ1-1; D may be TRBD1 (5 bases). V lost 3 bases to trimming and J lost 5 bases, with 10 bases between them. This CDR3 is built from 13 residues. Germline V gene sequence: CDR1 MDHEN, CDR2 SYDVKM.

This sequence joins TRBV5-6 and TRBJ2-4, with TRBD1 as a possible D gene (6 bases). Germline V gene lookup returns CDR1 SGHDT and CDR2 YYEEEE. With 6 bases removed from V and 5 bases from J, the gap between germline ends came to 15 bases. CDR3 size: 14 residues. In DNA, the CDR3 is TGTGCCAGCACCCTAGGGGGTCGGGAAAACATTCAGTACTTC. It codes for CASTLGGRENIQYF.

The genes are TRBV29-1 and TRBJ2-7; possibly TRBD1 for D (6 bases). Germline V gene lookup returns CDR1 SQVTM and CDR2 ANQGSEA. The CDR3 has 11 residues. The V end lost 5 bases, the J end lost 3 bases, and 8 bases lay between the germline ends. CDR3 nucleotide sequence: TGCAGCGTTAACAGGGACTACGAGCAGTACTTC. Translating it yields CSVNRDYEQYF.

This CDR3 is CASSLASGNTGELFF. DNA for the CDR3: TGTGCCAGCAGCTTAGCTAGCGGTAACACCGGGGAGCTGTTTTTT. The chain uses TRBV7-9 and TRBJ2-2, with a tentative D call TRBD2 (6 bases). CDR3 length: 15 amino acids. Per the germline V gene, CDR1 is SEHNR and CDR2 is FQNEAQ (reference sequence). Between the trimmed V and J ends, which lost 0 bases and 2 bases, there was a span of 7 bases.